The rows below give T cell receptor beta chains drawn from one sample of a study of blood T cells in healthy people across ages. In TCRdb, the 5' RACE reads were re-called with MiXCR into one record per CDR3 protein. The sample contains approximately 800,000 distinct CDR3 sequences, less than 80% of which appear only once. The specimen was blood. Every receptor here comes from a man aged 30 to 39 in good health. Each CDR3 is given with its conserved first and last residue. The D gene is left open where the match is weak. Clone sizes are given selectively: once, few, many, or a class where the clone is expanded.

d_call: NA
clone_size: NA
v_call: TRBV7-2
j_call: TRBJ2-3
cdr3_aa: CASSFNRGLPTDTQYF
cdr3_nt: TGTGCCAGCAGCTTTAACAGGGGACTTCCCACAGATACGCAGTATTTT

d_call: NA
clone_size: NA
v_call: TRBV2
j_call: TRBJ2-5
cdr3_aa: CASSGEGQYF
cdr3_nt: TGTGCCAGCAGTGGGGAAGGGCAGTACTTC

d_call: NA
clone_size: NA
v_call: TRBV25-1
j_call: TRBJ2-5
cdr3_aa: CASSVGGGHEQETQYF
cdr3_nt: TGTGCCAGCAGTGTGGGGGGCGGGCACGAACAAGAGACCCAGTACTTC

d_call: NA
clone_size: few
v_call: TRBV20-1
j_call: TRBJ2-6
cdr3_aa: CSAPTGSGANVLTF
cdr3_nt: TGCAGTGCACCTACAGGATCTGGGGCCAACGTCCTGACTTTC

d_call: TRBD1
clone_size: NA
v_call: TRBV28
j_call: TRBJ1-4
cdr3_aa: CASSFSQGADEKLFF
cdr3_nt: TGTGCCAGCAGTTTTAGCCAGGGGGCCGATGAAAAACTGTTTTTT

d_call: TRBD2
clone_size: few
v_call: TRBV28
j_call: TRBJ2-5
cdr3_aa: CASSFIPTSGYMQYF
cdr3_nt: TGTGCCAGCAGTTTCATCCCGACTAGCGGGTATATGCAGTACTTC

d_call: NA
clone_size: NA
v_call: TRBV18
j_call: TRBJ1-2
cdr3_aa: CASSSDTSYNYGHTF
cdr3_nt: TGTGCCAGCTCATCGGACACGTCATATAACTATGGCCACACCTTC

d_call: NA
clone_size: NA
v_call: TRBV7-2
j_call: TRBJ1-1
cdr3_aa: CAGFLRGGSRIEAFF
cdr3_nt: TGTGCCGGATTCTTAAGGGGGGGCTCCCGCATTGAAGCTTTCTTT

d_call: NA
clone_size: NA
v_call: TRBV27
j_call: TRBJ1-2
cdr3_aa: CASSLKGTNYDYTF
cdr3_nt: TGTGCCAGCAGTTTAAAGGGGACCAACTATGACTACACCTTC

d_call: TRBD1
clone_size: NA
v_call: TRBV9
j_call: TRBJ2-2
cdr3_aa: CASSQTWTGAGELFF
cdr3_nt: TGTGCCAGCAGCCAGACCTGGACAGGGGCCGGGGAGCTGTTTTTT

d_call: TRBD2
clone_size: NA
v_call: TRBV4-2
j_call: TRBJ2-3
cdr3_aa: CASSQVTSAEEDTQYF
cdr3_nt: TGTGCCAGCAGCCAGGTGACTAGCGCAGAGGAAGATACGCAGTATTTT

d_call: NA
clone_size: few
v_call: TRBV6-5
j_call: TRBJ2-7
cdr3_aa: CASSLSGKFEQYF
cdr3_nt: TGTGCCAGCAGTTTGTCAGGGAAATTCGAGCAGTACTTC

d_call: NA
clone_size: NA
v_call: TRBV20-1
j_call: TRBJ2-7
cdr3_aa: CSAARYHPYEQYF
cdr3_nt: TGCAGTGCCGCCCGATATCACCCCTACGAGCAGTACTTC

d_call: TRBD2
clone_size: NA
v_call: TRBV11-2
j_call: TRBJ2-4
cdr3_aa: CASSLIGLALAKNIQYF
cdr3_nt: TGTGCCAGCAGCTTAATCGGACTAGCCTTAGCCAAAAACATTCAGTACTTC

d_call: NA
clone_size: NA
v_call: TRBV7-2
j_call: TRBJ1-2
cdr3_aa: CASSLLGRGYGYTF
cdr3_nt: TGTGCCAGTAGCTTATTGGGGAGGGGCTATGGCTACACCTTC

d_call: NA
clone_size: few
v_call: TRBV4-2
j_call: TRBJ2-3
cdr3_aa: CASSQDSGGSTDTQYF
cdr3_nt: TGTGCCAGCAGCCAAGATTCCGGCGGAAGCACAGATACGCAGTATTTT

d_call: NA
clone_size: NA
v_call: TRBV7-2
j_call: TRBJ2-1
cdr3_aa: CASSLIRSGNEQFF
cdr3_nt: TGTGCCAGCAGCTTAATTAGGTCTGGCAATGAGCAGTTCTTC

d_call: TRBD2
clone_size: NA
v_call: TRBV7-3
j_call: TRBJ2-3
cdr3_aa: CASSLLTSGWDTQYF
cdr3_nt: TGTGCCAGCAGCCTCCTGACTAGCGGGTGGGATACGCAGTATTTT

d_call: NA
clone_size: NA
v_call: TRBV15
j_call: TRBJ2-7
cdr3_aa: CATSRGTLSSYEQYF
cdr3_nt: TGTGCCACCAGCAGAGGGACACTCAGTTCCTACGAGCAGTACTTC

d_call: NA
clone_size: NA
v_call: TRBV10-3
j_call: TRBJ2-3
cdr3_aa: CAVSEGRTTTDTQYF
cdr3_nt: TGTGCCGTCAGTGAAGGCCGGACGACCACAGATACGCAGTATTTT

d_call: TRBD2
clone_size: once
v_call: TRBV7-9
j_call: TRBJ2-1
cdr3_aa: CASSLARGVYNEQFF
cdr3_nt: TGTGCCAGCAGCTTAGCACGGGGGGTCTACAATGAGCAGTTCTTC

d_call: NA
clone_size: NA
v_call: TRBV21-1
j_call: TRBJ2-7
cdr3_aa: CASSYDWEGEQYF
cdr3_nt: TGTGCCAGCAGCTATGACTGGGAAGGCGAGCAGTACTTC

d_call: NA
clone_size: few
v_call: TRBV29-1
j_call: TRBJ1-2
cdr3_aa: CSVEEQGSYGYTF
cdr3_nt: TGCAGCGTTGAAGAGCAGGGTAGCTATGGCTACACCTTC

d_call: NA
clone_size: once
v_call: TRBV28
j_call: TRBJ1-5
cdr3_aa: CASREGYSNQPQHF
cdr3_nt: TGTGCCAGCAGGGAGGGCTATAGCAATCAGCCCCAGCATTTT

d_call: TRBD1
clone_size: NA
v_call: TRBV9
j_call: TRBJ2-5
cdr3_aa: CASSVTTTGGLETQYF
cdr3_nt: TGTGCCAGCAGCGTTACCACTACAGGGGGCTTAGAGACCCAGTACTTC

d_call: TRBD2
clone_size: few
v_call: TRBV3-1
j_call: TRBJ2-3
cdr3_aa: CASSQGAGGTDTQYF
cdr3_nt: TGTGCCAGCAGCCAAGGGGCGGGGGGCACAGATACGCAGTATTTT

d_call: NA
clone_size: once
v_call: TRBV13
j_call: TRBJ2-3
cdr3_aa: CASSLVPGSITDTQYF
cdr3_nt: TGTGCCAGCAGCTTAGTTCCCGGGTCCATCACAGATACGCAGTATTTT

d_call: NA
clone_size: NA
v_call: TRBV7-2
j_call: TRBJ1-1
cdr3_aa: CASSAEVGAARTEAFF
cdr3_nt: TGTGCCAGCAGCGCTGAAGTCGGGGCAGCGCGCACTGAAGCTTTCTTT

d_call: NA
clone_size: NA
v_call: TRBV11-2
j_call: TRBJ2-7
cdr3_aa: CASSSAASYEQYF
cdr3_nt: TGTGCCAGCAGCTCAGCGGCGTCCTACGAGCAGTACTTC

d_call: NA
clone_size: NA
v_call: TRBV11-2
j_call: TRBJ1-6
cdr3_aa: CASSLRAQGNSPLHF
cdr3_nt: TGTGCCAGCAGCTTACGGGCGCAGGGAAATTCACCCCTCCACTTT

d_call: TRBD1
clone_size: NA
v_call: TRBV20-1
j_call: TRBJ2-7
cdr3_aa: CSARDGQGADYEQYF
cdr3_nt: TGCAGTGCTAGGGACGGACAGGGGGCCGACTACGAGCAGTACTTC

d_call: TRBD1
clone_size: NA
v_call: TRBV4-2
j_call: TRBJ2-1
cdr3_aa: CASSQELTGTGRVSEQFF
cdr3_nt: TGTGCCAGCAGCCAAGAACTAACCGGGACAGGGAGGGTCAGTGAGCAGTTCTTC

d_call: NA
clone_size: NA
v_call: TRBV27
j_call: TRBJ2-3
cdr3_aa: CASSWRLGDTQYF
cdr3_nt: TGTGCCAGCAGTTGGCGTTTAGGAGATACGCAGTATTTT

d_call: TRBD2
clone_size: NA
v_call: TRBV6-1
j_call: TRBJ2-1
cdr3_aa: CASRRGGVDEQFF
cdr3_nt: TGTGCCAGCAGGAGGGGAGGGGTCGATGAGCAGTTCTTC

d_call: NA
clone_size: NA
v_call: TRBV29-1
j_call: TRBJ2-7
cdr3_aa: CSVAQGDSSTYEQYF
cdr3_nt: TGCAGCGTTGCCCAGGGGGACTCCTCAACCTACGAGCAGTACTTC

d_call: TRBD1
clone_size: once
v_call: TRBV13
j_call: TRBJ2-7
cdr3_aa: CASSARTGGRYEQYF
cdr3_nt: TGTGCCAGCAGCGCTCGGACAGGGGGCAGGTACGAGCAGTACTTC

d_call: TRBD2
clone_size: few
v_call: TRBV7-2
j_call: TRBJ2-5
cdr3_aa: CASSSRGGGETQYF
cdr3_nt: TGTGCCAGCAGCTCCCGGGGGGGAGGAGAGACCCAGTACTTC

d_call: NA
clone_size: NA
v_call: TRBV28
j_call: TRBJ2-1
cdr3_aa: CASTGPKYNEQFF
cdr3_nt: TGTGCCAGCACGGGACCCAAGTACAATGAGCAGTTCTTC

d_call: NA
clone_size: NA
v_call: TRBV4-3
j_call: TRBJ2-4
cdr3_aa: CASSLGTAGGKNIQYF
cdr3_nt: TGCGCCAGCAGCCTTGGGACCGCGGGCGGCAAAAACATTCAGTACTTC

d_call: NA
clone_size: NA
v_call: TRBV4-3
j_call: TRBJ2-2
cdr3_aa: CASSQSLAWELFF
cdr3_nt: TGCGCCAGCAGCCAATCATTGGCCTGGGAGCTGTTTTTT

d_call: NA
clone_size: NA
v_call: TRBV9
j_call: TRBJ2-4
cdr3_aa: CASSVDQGANIQYF
cdr3_nt: TGTGCCAGCAGCGTGGACCAAGGGGCGAACATTCAGTACTTC

d_call: TRBD2
clone_size: few
v_call: TRBV4-3
j_call: TRBJ2-7
cdr3_aa: CASSQATGTSGPRYEQYF
cdr3_nt: TGCGCCAGCAGCCAAGCGACAGGGACTAGCGGACCCCGCTACGAGCAGTACTTC

d_call: TRBD2
clone_size: NA
v_call: TRBV12-3/TRBV12-4
j_call: TRBJ2-1
cdr3_aa: CASRVAGGLFYNEQFF
cdr3_nt: TGTGCCAGCAGGGTAGCGGGGGGCCTCTTCTACAATGAGCAGTTCTTC

d_call: TRBD1
clone_size: NA
v_call: TRBV6-5
j_call: TRBJ2-7
cdr3_aa: CASSYFDRTGATYEQYF
cdr3_nt: TGTGCCAGCAGTTACTTCGACCGGACAGGAGCCACCTACGAGCAGTACTTC

d_call: NA
clone_size: once
v_call: TRBV20-1
j_call: TRBJ2-1
cdr3_aa: CSARKDAGNEQFF
cdr3_nt: TGCAGTGCTAGGAAGGACGCGGGCAATGAGCAGTTCTTC

d_call: TRBD1
clone_size: NA
v_call: TRBV7-2
j_call: TRBJ2-7
cdr3_aa: CASSQTGTGSHEQYF
cdr3_nt: TGTGCCAGCAGTCAGACCGGGACAGGGAGCCACGAGCAGTACTTC